This record covers a single T cell receptor (beta chain). This receptor's antigen is unknown. Base-call qualities are not available, and no considerably larger clone is one nucleotide away. From V the trimming removes 5 bases and from J it removes 3 bases, while the gene matches leave 7 bases of the junction unaccounted for. For CDR1 and CDR2, the germline V gene (reference sequence) lists MNHEY and SMNVEV. Counted from cysteine to phenylalanine, this CDR3 has 15 amino acids. The CDR3 DNA has 45 bases and is translated from base 1. In the first month after transplant, blood samples were collected up to 4 times, and after that at least monthly when available. To prepare the library, the immunoSEQ multiplex PCR assay was applied. For most patients, high-throughput TCR-beta CDR3 sequencing of genomic DNA was performed by Adaptive Biotechnologies. Processing in the source paper ran as follows. Adaptive's ImmunoSEQ software supplied the TCR sequencing data for around 19 patients, while MiXCR and VDJtools were used to process a few other patients. Because the origin of CDR3 nucleotide sequences shared between donor and recipient could not be assigned, those sequences were removed. To be classed as alloreactive, a clone needed at least 2-fold expansion over unstimulated cells and a minimum CFSE-low frequency of 0.002% (template counts) or 0.001% (read counts). Clones detected in sequenced pre-transplant spleen, lymph node, or MLR CFSE-low populations of the donor or recipient were defined as mappable. Cumulative frequency of alloreactive clones was calculated as a percentage of all sequences weighted by copy number. As stored in TCRdb, this immuneACCESS dataset retains in-frame rearrangements with V and J assigned. A fraction of the clones does not appear; measured against another copy, unresolved V genes explain less than half of the discrepancy, and the remainder lacks a known reason. Clone size and the V and J calls come from that table; the DNA yielded D and trimming. The sample data list some 45,000 clones, and about 91% of these were observed just once. Nearly 4.5% of the sample comes from the top ten.

The sample belongs to a study of graft-versus-host responses after intestinal transplantation (dated by TCRdb to the early 2020s). As for the study more broadly: The transplants that recipients received were multivisceral, liver-intestinal, or isolated intestinal. Rather than going through the commercial service, samples from a few later patients were sequenced in-house on an Illumina MiSeq and processed with MiXCR. A peak of at least 4% donor T cells among recipient peripheral blood mononuclear cells was the definition used for donor T cell macrochimerism. Graft-versus-host and host-versus-graft alloreactive T cell clones were tracked in the graft, circulation and bone marrow after intestinal transplantation using bulk TCR-beta CDR3 sequencing. To identify alloreactive clones, pre-transplant mixed lymphocyte reaction products were sequenced and then compared with unstimulated pre-transplant donor and recipient T cells. All recipients received anti-thymocyte globulin induction followed by maintenance tacrolimus and steroids for around three years. The cohort enrolled 24 intestinal transplant recipients, one of whom was a retransplant, and a few patients without pretransplant specimens were excluded.

Overall study outcomes, separate from this receptor: Early after transplant, peak levels of circulating GvH clones were associated with declines in HvG clones. In patients with donor T cell macrochimerism, the allografts had high GvH to HvG T cell clonal ratios. Conclusions were limited by the relatively low number and heterogeneity of intestinal transplant patients. GvH clones were detected in recipient bone marrow, and some appeared earlier in ileal mucosa or blood, consistent with an intestinal mucosal origin.

The clonotype originates from a human patient who received an intestinal transplant, so some T cells may come from the graft donor. This material consisted of PBMCs, taken 524 days after transplant. This chain is built from TRBV27 and TRBJ1-2, with 9 bases matching TRBD1. The DNA sequence is given as TGTGCCAGCAGTCATTACAGGGGGCACGACTATGGCTACACCTTC. Translated, it gives CASSHYRGHDYGYTF.